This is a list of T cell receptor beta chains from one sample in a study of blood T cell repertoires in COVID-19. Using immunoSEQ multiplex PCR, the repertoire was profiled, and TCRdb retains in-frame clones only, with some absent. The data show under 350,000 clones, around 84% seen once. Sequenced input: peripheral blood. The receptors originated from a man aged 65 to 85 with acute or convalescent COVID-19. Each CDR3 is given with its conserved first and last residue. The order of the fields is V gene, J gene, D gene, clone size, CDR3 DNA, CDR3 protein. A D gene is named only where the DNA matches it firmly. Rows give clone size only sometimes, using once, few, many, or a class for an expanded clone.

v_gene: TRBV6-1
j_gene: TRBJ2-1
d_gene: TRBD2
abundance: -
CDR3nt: TGTGCCAGCAGTGAACTACAGCTAGCGGGCCATGAGCAGTTCTTC
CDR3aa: CASSELQLAGHEQFF

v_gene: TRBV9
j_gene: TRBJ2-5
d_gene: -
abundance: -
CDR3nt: TGTGCCAGCAGCGTAGGGACTGGGCCGGAGACCCAGTACTTC
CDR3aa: CASSVGTGPETQYF

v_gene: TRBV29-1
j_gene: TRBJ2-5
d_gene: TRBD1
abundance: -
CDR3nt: TGCAGCGTTGAAGGACAGGGGGCTAGGGAGACCCAGTACTTC
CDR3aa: CSVEGQGARETQYF

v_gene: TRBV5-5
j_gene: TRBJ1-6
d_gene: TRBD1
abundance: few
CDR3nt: TGTGCCAGCAGCTTGGCCGCCAGGGGGAATTCACCCCTCCACTTT
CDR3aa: CASSLAARGNSPLHF

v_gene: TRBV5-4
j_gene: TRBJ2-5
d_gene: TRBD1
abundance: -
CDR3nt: TGTGCCAGCAGCTTGTCCCTGACAGGGATTGAAGAGACCCAGTACTTC
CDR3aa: CASSLSLTGIEETQYF

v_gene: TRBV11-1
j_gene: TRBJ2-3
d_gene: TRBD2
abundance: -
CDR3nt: TGTGCCAGCAGCTTGGCGGGGGGGGACCTGCGGTATACGCAGTATTTT
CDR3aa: CASSLAGGDLRYTQYF

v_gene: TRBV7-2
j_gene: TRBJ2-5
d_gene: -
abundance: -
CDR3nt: TGTGCCAGCAGCCTGAAAGTGTTCGGTCAAGAGACCCAGTACTTC
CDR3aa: CASSLKVFGQETQYF

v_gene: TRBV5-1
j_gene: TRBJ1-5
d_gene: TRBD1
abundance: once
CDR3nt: TGCGCCAGCAGCCGGGACAGAGATCAGCCCCAGCATTTT
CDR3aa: CASSRDRDQPQHF

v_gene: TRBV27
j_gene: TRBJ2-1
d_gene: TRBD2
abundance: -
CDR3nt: TGTGCCAGCAGTTTAGATCTACCTGGACTAGCGGGGGAAAGGCAGTTCTTC
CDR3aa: CASSLDLPGLAGERQFF

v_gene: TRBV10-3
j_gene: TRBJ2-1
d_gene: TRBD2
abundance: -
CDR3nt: TGTGCCATCAGTGAGGTTAATAGCGGGAGGGGTGAGCAGTTCTTC
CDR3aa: CAISEVNSGRGEQFF

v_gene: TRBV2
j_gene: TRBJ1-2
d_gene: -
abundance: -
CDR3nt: TGTGCCAGCAGTGACGTTTGGACTTCAAGGGATGGCTACACCTTC
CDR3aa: CASSDVWTSRDGYTF

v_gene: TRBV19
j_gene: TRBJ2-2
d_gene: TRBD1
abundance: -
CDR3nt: TGTGCCAGTAGTCCCACGACAGGGGGCGCGGTATATACCGGGGAGCTGTTTTTT
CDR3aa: CASSPTTGGAVYTGELFF

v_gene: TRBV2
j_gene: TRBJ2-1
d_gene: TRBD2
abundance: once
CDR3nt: TGTGCCAGCTCGGTGGCGGGGGGCTCCTACAATGAGCAGTTCTTC
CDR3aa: CASSVAGGSYNEQFF

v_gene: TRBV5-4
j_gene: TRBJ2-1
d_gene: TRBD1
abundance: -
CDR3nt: TGTGCCAGCAGCTCGCCGTGGGGGACAGGCGATGAGCAGTTCTTC
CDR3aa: CASSSPWGTGDEQFF

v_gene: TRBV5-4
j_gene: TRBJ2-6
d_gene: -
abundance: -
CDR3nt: TGTGCCAGCAGCTTGGTCACTGGGGCCAACGTCCTGACTTTC
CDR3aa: CASSLVTGANVLTF

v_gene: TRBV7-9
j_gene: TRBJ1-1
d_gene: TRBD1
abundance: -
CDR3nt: TGTGCCAGCAGCAGCGGGACAGGGGCCCCTGAAGCTTTCTTT
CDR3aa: CASSSGTGAPEAFF

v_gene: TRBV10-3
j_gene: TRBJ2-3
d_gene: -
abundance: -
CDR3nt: TGTGCCATCAGCCCCTTCTCTAATCCGGAGGGGGGGGATACGCAGTATTTT
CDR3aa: CAISPFSNPEGGDTQYF

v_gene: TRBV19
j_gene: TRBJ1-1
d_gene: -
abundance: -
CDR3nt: TGTGCCAGTAACAACTTGGGCCCGAGGAACACTGAAGCTTTCTTT
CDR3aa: CASNNLGPRNTEAFF

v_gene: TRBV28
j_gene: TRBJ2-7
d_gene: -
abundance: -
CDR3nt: TGTGCCAGCAGTTTAGGAGGCTCCTACGAGCAGTACTTC
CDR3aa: CASSLGGSYEQYF

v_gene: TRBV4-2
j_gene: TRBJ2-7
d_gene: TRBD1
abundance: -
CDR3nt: TGTGCCAGCAGCCAAGATCAACAGGGGAGGCAGTACTTC
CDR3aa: CASSQDQQGRQYF

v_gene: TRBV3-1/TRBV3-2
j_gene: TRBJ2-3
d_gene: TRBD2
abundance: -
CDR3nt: TGTGCCAGCAGCCAAGATCTGATAGCGGGGGGGCCAAGAGCAGATACGCAGTATTTT
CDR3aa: CASSQDLIAGGPRADTQYF

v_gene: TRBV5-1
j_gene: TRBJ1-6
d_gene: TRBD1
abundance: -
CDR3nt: TGCGCCAGCAGGGACGGACAGGGCAATTCACCCCTCCACTTT
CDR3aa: CASRDGQGNSPLHF

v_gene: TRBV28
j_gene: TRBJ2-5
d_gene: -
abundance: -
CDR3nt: TGTGCCAGCAGCTCCGGAGGGGCGGGGCAAGAGACCCAGTACTTC
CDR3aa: CASSSGGAGQETQYF

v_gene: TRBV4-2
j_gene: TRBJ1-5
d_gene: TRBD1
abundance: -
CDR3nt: TGTGCCAGCAGCCAAGAAGGGGACAGGGCCTCCCAGCATTTT
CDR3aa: CASSQEGDRASQHF

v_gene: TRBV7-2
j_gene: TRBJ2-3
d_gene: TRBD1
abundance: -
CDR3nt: TGTGCCAGCAGTTCGCCAGGATTGTCCGGGACAGGGGAGACAGATACGCAGTATTTT
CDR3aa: CASSSPGLSGTGETDTQYF

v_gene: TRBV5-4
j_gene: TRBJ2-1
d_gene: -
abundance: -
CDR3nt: TGTGCCAGCAGCACCTCTAGCGTCGGCTCCTACAATGAGCAGTTCTTC
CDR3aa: CASSTSSVGSYNEQFF

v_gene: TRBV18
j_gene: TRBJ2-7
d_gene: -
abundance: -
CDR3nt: TGTGCCAGCTCACCAAATTCCGGGGTGGACAGTAAGAGCGAGTACTTC
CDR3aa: CASSPNSGVDSKSEYF